The rows below give T cell receptor beta chains drawn from one sample of a study of response to subunit inactivated influenza vaccine. Each CDR3 protein is one row after TCRdb ran MiXCR on the RT-PCR reads. In the table there are about 580,000 distinct CDR3 sequences, about 14% of which are singletons. Specimen: PBMCs from blood, collected approximately 13 days after vaccination. The receptor source for this set is a man aged 50 to 60 who received an inactivated influenza vaccine. CDR3s include the opening cysteine and the closing phenylalanine or tryptophan. Each record gives: D gene, clone size, V gene, J gene, CDR3 DNA, CDR3 protein. The D gene is left open where the match is weak. Part of the rows lack a size; the others show once, few, many or a class for expanded clones.

d_gene: NA; abundance: NA; v_gene: TRBV18; j_gene: TRBJ2-7; CDR3nt: TGTGCCAGCTCCCGGGAAGTAACCTACGAGCAGTACTTC; CDR3aa: CASSREVTYEQYF
d_gene: TRBD2; abundance: NA; v_gene: TRBV20-1; j_gene: TRBJ2-1; CDR3nt: TGCAGTGCTAGAGATGTAGCGGGGAGCTCCTACAATGAGCAGTTCTTC; CDR3aa: CSARDVAGSSYNEQFF
d_gene: NA; abundance: few; v_gene: TRBV5-1; j_gene: TRBJ1-1; CDR3nt: TGCGCCAGCAGCTTGGCCGGACAGGAAGCTTTCTTT; CDR3aa: CASSLAGQEAFF
d_gene: TRBD2; abundance: few; v_gene: TRBV6-1; j_gene: TRBJ2-2; CDR3nt: TGTGCCAATCTAGCGGATAACACCGGGGAGCTGTTTTTT; CDR3aa: CANLADNTGELFF
d_gene: TRBD2; abundance: many; v_gene: TRBV6-2/TRBV6-3; j_gene: TRBJ2-1; CDR3nt: TGTGCCAGCTTGGGACTAGCGGGATACAATGAGCAGTTCTTC; CDR3aa: CASLGLAGYNEQFF
d_gene: NA; abundance: once; v_gene: TRBV7-9; j_gene: TRBJ2-7; CDR3nt: TGTGCCAGCGGATCTAGCGTCTCCGTTCTGTACTTC; CDR3aa: CASGSSVSVLYF
d_gene: NA; abundance: few; v_gene: TRBV4-3; j_gene: TRBJ2-6; CDR3nt: TGCGCCAGCAGCCAAGATTGGGACAAGATCTCTGGGGCCAACGTCCTGACTTTC; CDR3aa: CASSQDWDKISGANVLTF
d_gene: TRBD2; abundance: NA; v_gene: TRBV5-1; j_gene: TRBJ2-3; CDR3nt: TGCGCCAGCAGCTTGCCTTTACTAGCGGGAACGGATACGCAGTATTTT; CDR3aa: CASSLPLLAGTDTQYF
d_gene: NA; abundance: few; v_gene: TRBV6-1; j_gene: TRBJ1-2; CDR3nt: TGTGCCAGCAGCGTCACGGACAGCCATTATGGCTACACCTTC; CDR3aa: CASSVTDSHYGYTF
d_gene: TRBD1; abundance: few; v_gene: TRBV5-5; j_gene: TRBJ2-1; CDR3nt: TGTGCCAGCAGCTTGGGTTGGCAGGGGGCTTACAATGAGCAGTTCTTC; CDR3aa: CASSLGWQGAYNEQFF
d_gene: NA; abundance: few; v_gene: TRBV10-3; j_gene: TRBJ2-7; CDR3nt: TGTGCCATCAATGATGGGACGGCCTCCTACGAGCAGTACTTC; CDR3aa: CAINDGTASYEQYF
d_gene: NA; abundance: NA; v_gene: TRBV7-6; j_gene: TRBJ1-4; CDR3nt: TGTGCCAGCAGCTTAGGACCTGGTAAACTGTTTTTT; CDR3aa: CASSLGPGKLFF
d_gene: NA; abundance: few; v_gene: TRBV29-1; j_gene: TRBJ1-1; CDR3nt: TGCAGCGTTGAAAGAGGTGGGGTGAAGCCTGAAGCTTTCTTT; CDR3aa: CSVERGGVKPEAFF
d_gene: NA; abundance: NA; v_gene: TRBV20-1; j_gene: TRBJ2-6; CDR3nt: TGCAGTGCTAGAGGTGGTGGCCTAGCTACACTCTCTGGGGCCAACGTCCTGACTTTC; CDR3aa: CSARGGGLATLSGANVLTF
d_gene: TRBD1; abundance: NA; v_gene: TRBV29-1; j_gene: TRBJ1-2; CDR3nt: TGCAGCGCCCGATCAGGACAGGCCTATGGCTACACCTTC; CDR3aa: CSARSGQAYGYTF
d_gene: NA; abundance: NA; v_gene: TRBV12-3/TRBV12-4; j_gene: TRBJ2-6; CDR3nt: TGTGCCAGCAGACCCACTAGTAATGGGGCCAACGTCCTGACTTTC; CDR3aa: CASRPTSNGANVLTF
d_gene: NA; abundance: few; v_gene: TRBV12-3/TRBV12-4; j_gene: TRBJ2-7; CDR3nt: TGTGCCAGCAGTTCAGTCCGGGACACAACCTACGAGCAGTACTTC; CDR3aa: CASSSVRDTTYEQYF
d_gene: NA; abundance: NA; v_gene: TRBV28; j_gene: TRBJ2-6; CDR3nt: TGTGCCGTCCGCGGCGGCTCTGGGGCCAACGTCCTGACTTTC; CDR3aa: CAVRGGSGANVLTF
d_gene: NA; abundance: few; v_gene: TRBV5-4; j_gene: TRBJ2-2; CDR3nt: TGTGCCAGCAGCTTGGCCAAGTCCTCCCACACCGGGGAGCTGTTTTTT; CDR3aa: CASSLAKSSHTGELFF
d_gene: NA; abundance: many; v_gene: TRBV30; j_gene: TRBJ2-1; CDR3nt: TGTGCCTGGAGTGTGAGATACAATGAGCAGTTCTTC; CDR3aa: CAWSVRYNEQFF
d_gene: TRBD2; abundance: many; v_gene: TRBV25-1; j_gene: TRBJ2-3; CDR3nt: TGTGCCAGCAGTAAGACTAGCGGGAGGTTCTCAGATACGCAGTATTTT; CDR3aa: CASSKTSGRFSDTQYF
d_gene: NA; abundance: few; v_gene: TRBV5-5; j_gene: TRBJ1-2; CDR3nt: TGTGCCAGCGCCGGGCCAATGAACTATGGCTACACCTTC; CDR3aa: CASAGPMNYGYTF